A selection of T cell receptor beta chains follows, all from one sample in a study of T cell responses to AZD1222 COVID-19 vaccine. The repertoire was sequenced with immunoSEQ multiplex PCR; TCRdb's copy has only in-frame clones and lacks some. The profile shows 100,000 to 150,000 clones, roughly 91% of them singletons. The input for sequencing was peripheral blood, taken on day 0 of AZD1222 vaccination. Receptors originate from an adult in good health. Each CDR3 is given with its conserved first and last residue. The D gene is left open where the match is weak.

V gene	J gene	D gene	CDR3 protein	CDR3 DNA
TRBV2	TRBJ2-2	.	CASSGGAGGELFF	TGTGCCAGCAGTGGAGGGGCTGGCGGGGAGCTGTTTTTT
TRBV3-1/TRBV3-2	TRBJ1-2	.	CASSQRSYGYTF	TGTGCCAGCAGCCAAAGGAGCTATGGCTACACCTTC
TRBV6-2/TRBV6-3	TRBJ1-5	.	CASSYRVWRTLIGGNQPQHF	TGTGCCAGCAGTTACCGGGTGTGGCGGACACTCATTGGAGGCAATCAGCCCCAGCATTTT
TRBV7-9	TRBJ1-4	.	CASSGTLAEKLFF	TGTGCCAGCAGCGGAACCTTGGCTGAAAAACTGTTTTTT
TRBV7-9	TRBJ2-1	TRBD2	CASSVTSAQDNEQFF	TGTGCCAGCAGCGTGACTAGCGCGCAAGACAATGAGCAGTTCTTC
TRBV7-9	TRBJ2-5	.	CASSANGLPEGETQYF	TGTGCCAGCAGCGCGAACGGACTACCCGAAGGAGAGACCCAGTACTTC
TRBV3-1/TRBV3-2	TRBJ1-6	.	CASSQGTAPYSPLHF	TGTGCCAGCAGCCAAGGGACAGCTCCATATTCACCCCTCCACTTT
TRBV7-2	TRBJ2-1	TRBD1	CASRLGGGLNNEQFF	TGTGCCAGCAGACTAGGGGGCGGGCTGAACAATGAGCAGTTCTTC
TRBV9	TRBJ1-4	.	CASSVGRVGVEKLFF	TGTGCCAGCAGCGTAGGCAGGGTAGGGGTTGAAAAACTGTTTTTT
TRBV18	TRBJ2-3	.	CASSRSTDTQYF	TGTGCCAGCTCAAGGAGCACAGATACGCAGTATTTT
TRBV19	TRBJ1-5	.	CASSMEQFSNQPQHF	TGTGCCAGTAGTATGGAGCAGTTTAGCAATCAGCCCCAGCATTTT
TRBV7-3	TRBJ1-1	.	CASSLIPNTEAFF	TGTGCCAGCAGCTTAATTCCGAACACTGAAGCTTTCTTT
TRBV5-1	TRBJ2-3	TRBD2	CASSAGGEGTDTQYF	TGCGCCAGCAGCGCTGGGGGGGAGGGCACAGATACGCAGTATTTT